Listed below are T cell receptor beta chains from one sample, sequenced in a study of T cell responses to AZD1222 COVID-19 vaccine. Here immunoSEQ multiplex PCR was the method, and the copy in TCRdb shows in-frame clones only, minus some. The sample gives 100,000 to 150,000 clones, approximately 87% of which show up once; about 10% is in the top ten. The starting material was peripheral blood, obtained on day 0 of AZD1222 vaccination. The receptors come from an adult in good health. Both conserved end residues are part of each CDR3. The D gene is left open where the match is weak. Only some rows state a clone size, as once, few, many or a class for expanded clones.

D gene	V gene	clone size	J gene	CDR3 DNA	CDR3 protein
TRBD2	TRBV3-1/TRBV3-2	NA	TRBJ2-2	TGTGCCAGCAGCCTCACTCCGGGACTAGCTGAATCGGGCGGGGAGCTGTTTTTT	CASSLTPGLAESGGELFF
NA	TRBV7-2	NA	TRBJ2-1	TGTGCCAGCAGCTTAGTGTCCGGACAGCCCTACAATGAGCAGTTCTTC	CASSLVSGQPYNEQFF
NA	TRBV19	NA	TRBJ1-2	TGTGCCAGTAGTGTCAGTATCAGGGGAAATACGGGCTACACCTTC	CASSVSIRGNTGYTF
NA	TRBV4-1	once	TRBJ1-2	TGCGCCAGCAGCCAAGGGGTGATTAACTATGGCTACACCTTC	CASSQGVINYGYTF
TRBD1	TRBV7-9	NA	TRBJ2-7	TGTGCCAGCAGCCCTCGACAGGGTGCTCCCTACGAGCAGTACTTC	CASSPRQGAPYEQYF
TRBD2	TRBV4-2	NA	TRBJ2-3	TGTGCCAGCAGCCAAGAACTAGCGGGGGGAGGCACAGATACGCAGTATTTT	CASSQELAGGGTDTQYF
NA	TRBV18	NA	TRBJ1-1	TGTGCCAGCTCACTACCTTTCACTGAAGCTTTCTTT	CASSLPFTEAFF
NA	TRBV7-7	NA	TRBJ2-3	TGTGCTAGCAGTAGGGGTGAGGTAGATACGCAGTATTTT	CASSRGEVDTQYF
NA	TRBV15	few	TRBJ2-7	TGTGCCACCAGCAGAGAATTTCTGTCCGGCGAGCAGTACTTC	CATSREFLSGEQYF
NA	TRBV7-8	few	TRBJ2-7	TGTGCCAGCAGCCAGGGACTTTCCTACGAGCAGTACTTC	CASSQGLSYEQYF
NA	TRBV7-9	NA	TRBJ2-2	TGTGCCAGCAGTGTCAGAAACACCGGGGAGCTGTTTTTT	CASSVRNTGELFF
TRBD1	TRBV27	NA	TRBJ1-5	TGTGCCAGCAGTTGGCACAGGGGCTCGGCGGATCAGCCCCAGCATTTT	CASSWHRGSADQPQHF
NA	TRBV19	NA	TRBJ2-1	TGTGCCAGTAGTAGCGGGGATCACAATGAGCAGTTCTTC	CASSSGDHNEQFF
TRBD1	TRBV7-8	NA	TRBJ1-4	TGTGCCAGCAGCTCAACAGGGGTGGGGGAAAAACTGTTTTTT	CASSSTGVGEKLFF
NA	TRBV11-2	NA	TRBJ2-1	TGTGCCAGCAGCAATGGACTATTGCTCAATGAGCAGTTCTTC	CASSNGLLLNEQFF
TRBD1	TRBV19	NA	TRBJ2-3	TGTGCCAGTAGGACGGGACAGGGGGCCAGCACAGATACGCAGTATTTT	CASRTGQGASTDTQYF
TRBD1	TRBV11-2	NA	TRBJ1-2	TGTGCCAGCAGCGCGACAGGGTCCGGCTACACCTTC	CASSATGSGYTF
TRBD1	TRBV5-1	NA	TRBJ2-7	TGCGCCAGCAGCTGGGACAGGGGCCCCTACGAGCAGTACTTC	CASSWDRGPYEQYF
NA	TRBV11-2	NA	TRBJ1-1	TGTGCCAGCAGCTCGCTGAGGTCAGGGAACACTGAAGCTTTCTTT	CASSSLRSGNTEAFF
NA	TRBV15	many	TRBJ2-1	TGTGCCACCAGCATACTCCGGGGCAATGAGCAGTTCTTC	CATSILRGNEQFF
TRBD1	TRBV10-3	once	TRBJ1-2	TGTGCCATCAGAGAGACAGGGGGCGACTATGGCTACACCTTC	CAIRETGGDYGYTF
NA	TRBV5-1	once	TRBJ1-2	TGCGCCAGCAGCTTGGTTGGGCGCGGCAGGGGTAGGGCTAACTATGGCTACACCTTC	CASSLVGRGRGRANYGYTF
NA	TRBV5-6	NA	TRBJ2-7	TGTGCCAGCAGCATGATGGGGTACCACTACGAGCAGTACTTC	CASSMMGYHYEQYF
TRBD2	TRBV7-7	once	TRBJ2-1	TGTGCTAGCAGCCCAAGCGGGGGCTCCTACAATGAGCAGTTCTTC	CASSPSGGSYNEQFF
NA	TRBV2	once	TRBJ1-4	TGTGCCAGCAGTGAAAGGGGGACTAATGAAAAACTGTTTTTT	CASSERGTNEKLFF
NA	TRBV7-8	NA	TRBJ1-2	TGTGCCAGCAGCTTGGGGGGCGGTGACTATGGCTACACCTTC	CASSLGGGDYGYTF
NA	TRBV7-6	NA	TRBJ1-1	TGTGCCAGCAGCTTAGGCAGGGTCCTGAACACTGAAGCTTTCTTT	CASSLGRVLNTEAFF
TRBD1	TRBV15	NA	TRBJ1-6	TGTGCCACCAGCAGTGACAGGGCTTACTATAATTCACCCCTCCACTTT	CATSSDRAYYNSPLHF
TRBD1	TRBV10-3	NA	TRBJ2-7	TGTGCCATCAGTGAGAACCCTCCGGGACAGGGGATTCCCTACGAGCAGTACTTC	CAISENPPGQGIPYEQYF
NA	TRBV9	NA	TRBJ2-7	TGTGCCAGCAGCACTCAAACAGGGAGCTACGAGCAGTACTTC	CASSTQTGSYEQYF
NA	TRBV21-1	few	TRBJ1-3	TGTGCCAGCAGCAAGGCACATTCTTTCTCTGGAAACACCATATATTTT	CASSKAHSFSGNTIYF
NA	TRBV19	NA	TRBJ2-3	TGTGCCAGCTCCCAGGGATCAGGGACCGATACGCAGTATTTT	CASSQGSGTDTQYF
TRBD1	TRBV5-6	NA	TRBJ1-3	TGTGCCAGCAGCTTGGCTACAGGGGGCTATGGAAACACCATATATTTT	CASSLATGGYGNTIYF
NA	TRBV6-5	NA	TRBJ2-5	TGTGCCAGCAGTTACTTGGGGCAAGAGACCCAGTACTTC	CASSYLGQETQYF
NA	TRBV2	once	TRBJ2-7	TGTGCCAGCAGTGAAACCGGGGTGACAGCCTTAGGGTTC	CASSETGVTALGF
NA	TRBV9	NA	TRBJ2-7	TGTGCCAGCAGCGCCTCCGACTCGTTCTACGAGCAGTACTTC	CASSASDSFYEQYF
NA	TRBV5-1	NA	TRBJ1-2	TGCGCCAGCAGACTGGACAGCCTCTATGGCTACACCTTC	CASRLDSLYGYTF
NA	TRBV19	NA	TRBJ2-2	TGTGCCAGTACCCACAGGGCAACCGGGGAGCTGTTTTTT	CASTHRATGELFF
NA	TRBV7-2	NA	TRBJ2-5	TGTGCCAGCAGCTTAGGAGGCGGGGCCCGAGGGGAGACCCAGTACTTC	CASSLGGGARGETQYF
NA	TRBV7-9	NA	TRBJ2-1	TGTGCCAGCAGCACGAGGACGGCCCGGGAGAATGAGCAGTTCTTC	CASSTRTARENEQFF
TRBD1	TRBV3-1/TRBV3-2	NA	TRBJ1-6	TGTGCCAGCAGAAATATGGGACAGGGAGCTTGGTCACCCCTCCACTTT	CASRNMGQGAWSPLHF
NA	TRBV10-3	NA	TRBJ2-5	TGTGCCATCAGTAACCTGCAAGAGACCCAGTACTTC	CAISNLQETQYF
NA	TRBV29-1	NA	TRBJ2-3	TGCAGCGTCCAATTGAACAGGGAGGGAGATACGCAGTATTTT	CSVQLNREGDTQYF
NA	TRBV5-5	NA	TRBJ2-3	TGTGCCAGCAGCCCGGTCGAAACAGATACGCAGTATTTT	CASSPVETDTQYF
NA	TRBV29-1	NA	TRBJ1-2	TGCAGCGTTCGGCACAGACTTTCTAACTATGGCTACACCTTC	CSVRHRLSNYGYTF
NA	TRBV4-3	NA	TRBJ2-2	TGCGCCAGCAGCCAAAGGGCTACCGCCGGGGAGCTGTTTTTT	CASSQRATAGELFF
TRBD2	TRBV19	few	TRBJ2-2	TGTGCCAGTAGTACAGCGGGGGGCGTTACCGGGGAGCTGTTTTTT	CASSTAGGVTGELFF